Below, one T cell receptor (beta chain) is given with its context. No antigen is known for it. The data derive from a study of shared clonotypes between healthy human individuals. Overall study context: Each donor contributed plates that comprised three CD4 naive, three CD4 memory, two CD8 naive and one CD8 memory. The study, taken as a whole, reports: Blood was the sole source, and tissue repertoires probably differ.

The CDR3 totals 15 residues. CDR1 is SGHAT, CDR2 FQNNGV, per germline. V was pared by 1 base and J by 10 bases, with 20 bases between. The naive CD8 fraction comprised CD45RO-negative cells positively selected for CCR7 and excluded terminally differentiated effector memory CD45RA+ cells. Those who donated were healthy HIV-negative adults, with no recent acute infections or vaccinations reported. Template for every sorted-subset replicate PCR totaled approximately 200 ng DNA, 25,000 to 35,000 T cell genomes. TCRdb's table, derived via immunoSEQ multiplex PCR, lists solely in-frame clones and lacks some. The table lists just over 2,000,000 clones, about 95% of them singletons, with 0.85% to 1.2% in the top ten.

The genes are TRBV11-2 and TRBJ2-7; D is possibly TRBD1 or TRBD2 (5 bases each). The source is a man between 18 and 29 years old in good health. What was sequenced was naive CD8+ T cells sorted from blood. The CDR3 here is CASSLVGPGTGQQYF. For the CDR3, the DNA is TGTGCCAGCAGCTTAGTGGGGCCGGGAACAGGACAACAGTACTTC. Variable domain in full (rest from reference TRBV11-2 and TRBJ2-7): EAGVAQSPRYKIIEKRQSVAFWCNPISGHATLYWYQQILGQGPKLLIQFQNNGVVDDSQLPKDRFSAERLKGVDSTLKIQPAKLEDSAVYLCASSLVGPGTGQQYFGPGTRLTVT.